This T cell receptor (beta chain) was sequenced for a study of blood T cell repertoires in COVID-19. Those enrolled in Seattle joined during active infection and were followed longitudinally afterward. CDR1 LGHNA and CDR2 YNFKEQ come from the germline V gene. This CDR3 spans 17 amino acids. Trimming took off 0 bases at V and 1 base at J, with 15 bases between the two ends. Produced via immunoSEQ multiplex PCR; TCRdb's table is partial and in-frame only. The sample yields 150,000 to 200,000 clones, roughly 80% seen once. Input material: peripheral blood. The chain recombines TRBV4-2 with TRBJ1-1; D is undetermined. This clonotype was sampled from a woman between 35 and 50 years old with COVID-19, enrolled during active disease. The CDR3 DNA follows: TGTGCCAGCAGCCAAGATTTGAGAGGCGCCGGGAACACTGAAGCTTTCTTT. It is translated as CASSQDLRGAGNTEAFF.